Below, 3 T cell receptor beta chains from the same sample are listed, as sequenced in a study of regulatory T cells in long-lasting Graves disease. Time point of the sample: newly diagnosed GD, antithyroid drugs for less than 3 months. The authors made the TCR library using RNA they extracted from PBMCs. Researchers made TCR beta libraries by using iRepertoire HTBI primers and running Arm-PCR on CDR3 regions. TCRdb reprocessed the multiplex PCR reads with MiXCR, giving one entry per CDR3 protein. The sample has roughly 560,000 distinct CDR3 sequences, about 16% seen once; the top ten hold more than 20%. These data were also reused for a study on T cells in Graves' hyperthyroidism and ophthalmopathy.

The sample in question was peripheral blood mononuclear cells (PBMCs), obtained at new diagnosis, from a patient treated with antithyroid drugs. These receptors came from a middle-aged woman with Graves disease.

This clonotype was recorded at least ten times. The chain carries TRBV28 and TRBJ1-5, with a weak D call TRBD1 (5 bases). This CDR3 comprises 13 residues. Germline CDR1 MDHEN, CDR2 SYDVKM. V was pared by 5 bases and J by 4 bases, with 9 bases between. The CDR3, as DNA: TGTGCCAGCAGTCGACAGCTGAATCAGCCCCAGCATTTT. This gives the protein CASSRQLNQPQHF.

This clonotype was observed a handful of times. The chain links TRBV24-1 to TRBJ2-5; 13 nucleotides line up with TRBD2. The CDR3 length is 17 residues. V was clipped by 4 bases and J by 5 bases; unmatched bases: 9. Germline V CDR1 and CDR2: KGHDR, SFDVKD. The CDR3 reads CATSDPTSGGPGETQYF. In DNA, the CDR3 is TGTGCCACCAGTGACCCGACTAGCGGGGGGCCCGGGGAGACCCAGTACTTC.

CDR3 sequence: CASSPLGPKPNTGELFF. CDR3 nucleotides: TGTGCCAGCAGCCCCCTAGGACCGAAACCGAACACCGGGGAGCTGTTTTTT. This chain connects TRBV4-2 to TRBJ2-2; D gene ambiguous. Trimming left V 4 bases short and J 0 bases short, with 15 bases between. The CDR3 sequence is 17 residues long. Germline V gives CDR1 LGHNA, CDR2 YNFKEQ.